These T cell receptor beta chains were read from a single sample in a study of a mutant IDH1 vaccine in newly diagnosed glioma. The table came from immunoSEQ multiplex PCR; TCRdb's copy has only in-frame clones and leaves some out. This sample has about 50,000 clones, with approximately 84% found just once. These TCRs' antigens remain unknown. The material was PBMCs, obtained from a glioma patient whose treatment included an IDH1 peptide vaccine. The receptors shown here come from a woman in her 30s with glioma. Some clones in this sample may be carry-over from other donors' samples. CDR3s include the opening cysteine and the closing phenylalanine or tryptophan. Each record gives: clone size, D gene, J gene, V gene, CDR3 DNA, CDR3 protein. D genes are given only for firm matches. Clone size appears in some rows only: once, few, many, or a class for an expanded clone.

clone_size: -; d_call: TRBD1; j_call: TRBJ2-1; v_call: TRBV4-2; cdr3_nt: TGTGCCAGCAGCCAGGACAGGGCGGATGAGCAGTTCTTC; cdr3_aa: CASSQDRADEQFF
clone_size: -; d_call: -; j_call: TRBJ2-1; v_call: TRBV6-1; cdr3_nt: TGTGCCAGCAGTGAACGCGGACTCCCCCCCCGTGAGCAGTTCTTC; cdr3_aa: CASSERGLPPREQFF
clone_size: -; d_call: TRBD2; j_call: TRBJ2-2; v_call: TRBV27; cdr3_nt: TGTGCCAGCAGTTTTTGGGCTAGCGGGAGGTTAAGCCCCGGGGAGCTGTTTTTT; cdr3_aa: CASSFWASGRLSPGELFF
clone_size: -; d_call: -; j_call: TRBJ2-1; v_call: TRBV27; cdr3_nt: TGTGCCAGCAGTTTATCCTACAGGGGGGGGTCCAATGAGCAGTTCTTC; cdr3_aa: CASSLSYRGGSNEQFF
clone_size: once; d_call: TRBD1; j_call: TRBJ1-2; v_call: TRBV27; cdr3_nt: TGTGCCAGCAGGCAGGGGGCCTATGGCTACACCTTC; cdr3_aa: CASRQGAYGYTF
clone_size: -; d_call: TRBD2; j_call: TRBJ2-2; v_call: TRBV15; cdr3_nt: TGTGCCACCCGCGCAGGGGCGGGAGGGCATGACGGGGAGCTGTTTTTT; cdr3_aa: CATRAGAGGHDGELFF
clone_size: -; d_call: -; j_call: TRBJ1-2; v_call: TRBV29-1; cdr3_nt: TGCAGCCCCGAAGGCTACACCTTC; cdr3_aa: CSPEGYTF
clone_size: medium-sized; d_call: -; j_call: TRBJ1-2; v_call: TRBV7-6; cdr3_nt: TGTGCCAGCAGCTCCGGACGGGACATCTATGGCTACACCTTC; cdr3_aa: CASSSGRDIYGYTF
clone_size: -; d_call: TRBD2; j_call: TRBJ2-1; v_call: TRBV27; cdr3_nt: TGTGCCAGCAGTTTAACGGCGGGAGTGATCAATGAGCAGTTCTTC; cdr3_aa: CASSLTAGVINEQFF
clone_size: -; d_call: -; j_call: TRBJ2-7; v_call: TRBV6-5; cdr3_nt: TGTGCCAGCAGTACACGGACAGCTCCCTACGAGCAGTACTTC; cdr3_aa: CASSTRTAPYEQYF
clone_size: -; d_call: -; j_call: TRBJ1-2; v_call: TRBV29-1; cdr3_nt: TGCAGCGTTGAAAATCCGAACAACTATGGCTACACCTTC; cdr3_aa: CSVENPNNYGYTF
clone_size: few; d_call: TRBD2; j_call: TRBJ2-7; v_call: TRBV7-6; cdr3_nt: TGTGCCAGCAGCCCTAGCGGGAGATCCAACGTCGAGCAGTACTTC; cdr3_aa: CASSPSGRSNVEQYF
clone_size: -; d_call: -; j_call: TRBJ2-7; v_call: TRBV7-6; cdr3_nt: TGTGCCAGCAGTCCTGGACAGAGTTACGAGCAGTACTTC; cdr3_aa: CASSPGQSYEQYF
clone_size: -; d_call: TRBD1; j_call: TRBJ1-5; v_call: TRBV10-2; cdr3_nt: TGCGCCAGCAGAGCAGGACAGGGGGTATATCAGCCCCAGCATTTT; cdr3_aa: CASRAGQGVYQPQHF
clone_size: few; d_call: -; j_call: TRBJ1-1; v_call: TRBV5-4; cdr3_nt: TGTGCCAGCAGCTTGCAGGGGAACACTGAAGCTTTCTTT; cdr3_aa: CASSLQGNTEAFF
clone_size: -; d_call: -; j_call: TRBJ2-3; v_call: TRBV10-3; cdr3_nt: TGTGCCGCGAGGGAGAGAGATACGCAGTATTTT; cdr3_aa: CAARERDTQYF